This T cell receptor (beta chain) comes out of a study of blood T cell repertoires in COVID-19. Assay used: immunoSEQ multiplex PCR; TCRdb lists only in-frame clones, some missing. In the table there are about 250,000 clones, over 75% of which are singletons. Germline CDR1 is SGHVS and CDR2 is FNYEAQ. The germline V and J ends were trimmed by 0 bases and 1 base, with 4 bases remaining between them. The CDR3 runs 14 residues. The sample consisted of PBMCs or T cells enriched from blood (not recorded which). The sequence was collected from a middle-aged man who had recovered from COVID-19. This chain uses TRBV7-6 with TRBJ1-3, with D unresolved. CDR3 sequence: CASSLAMSGNTIYF. For the CDR3, the DNA is TGTGCCAGCAGCTTAGCCATGTCTGGAAACACCATATATTTT.